What follows describes a single T cell receptor (beta chain). Germline CDR1 is KGHDR and CDR2 is SFDVKD. V trimming: 3 bases; J trimming: 2 bases; junction bases outside the gene matches: 3. CDR3 length: 16 residues. Participants came from roughly 24 US areas, aged roughly 18 to 95 years. For recovered donors of Cohort 3, there were two negative PCRs, clearance, or symptom resolution. This record belongs to a study of blood T cell repertoires in COVID-19. Study summary: COVID-19 samples, acute and convalescent, were from the United States, Italy and Spain.

TCRdb keeps only in-frame clones here, not all; method: immunoSEQ multiplex PCR. The profile covers around 450,000 clones, with about 85% appearing a single time and 0.65% to 0.9% taken by the ten largest. This clonotype originated in a woman under 30 who had recovered from COVID-19. The chain is built from TRBV24-1 and TRBJ2-1, with 10 positions matching TRBD1. Input material: PBMCs or T cells enriched from blood (not recorded which). The CDR3 region is CATSDLGTGAYNEQFF. The DNA for the CDR3 is TGTGCCACCAGTGATCTAGGGACAGGGGCCTACAATGAGCAGTTCTTC.